A single sample is the source of the 28 T cell receptor beta chains below, sequenced in a study of early T cells in non-severe SARS-CoV-2 infection. TCRdb re-derived calls from the 5' RACE reads in MiXCR, one entry per CDR3 protein. The table lists 81,000 or so distinct CDR3 sequences, more than 10% of them singletons. Specimen: whole blood. The receptors were gathered from an adult who was a healthcare worker with PCR-confirmed SARS-CoV-2 infection or an uninfected control (not recorded which).

This clonotype was seen repeatedly, ten times or more. The chain combines TRBV7-9 with TRBJ2-1, with 12 bases matching TRBD1. The CDR3 length is 16 residues. Germline V CDR1 and CDR2: SEHNR, FQNEAQ (reference sequence). The ends lost 5 bases at V and 5 bases at J; junction bases unmatched: 7. The CDR3 loop is CASSPRDRGRDNEQFF. The CDR3 coding sequence is TGTGCCAGCAGCCCACGGGACAGGGGGCGCGACAATGAGCAGTTCTTC.

The gene calls are TRBV14 and TRBJ1-1; maybe TRBD1 (6 bases). The CDR3 consists of 14 residues. The V gene lost 7 bases and the J gene lost 6 bases, with 18 bases spanning the gap. The germline V gene has CDR1 SGHDN and CDR2 FVKESK. DNA of the CDR3: TGTGCCAGCAAGGTGGCTGGCAGGGGATCTGAAGCTTTCTTT. Translation gives CASKVAGRGSEAFF.

Concerning this clonotype: Since a much larger clone is just one base distant, this may be a read error. V and J are TRBV5-1 and TRBJ2-5, with D maybe TRBD1 (7 bases). The V end was cut by 3 bases, the J end by 5 bases, with 17 bases between. Per the germline V gene, CDR1 is SGHRS and CDR2 is YFSETQ. The CDR3 length is 15 residues. Here the CDR3 DNA reads TGCGCCAGCAGCTCAGGGGGAGACAGCGGGGAGACCCAGTACTTC. It is translated as CASSSGGDSGETQYF.

This clonotype was seen many times. CDR3 nucleotide sequence: TGCGCCAGCAGCTCCTTTGGGGGCTCGAACACCGGGGAGCTGTTTTTT. Amino acid sequence: CASSSFGGSNTGELFF. This rearrangement joins TRBV5-1 to TRBJ2-2; possibly TRBD1 for D (6 bases). Germline V gene data show CDR1 as SGHRS and CDR2 as YFSETQ. The V end was cut by 3 bases, the J end by 0 bases, with 12 bases between. The CDR3 sequence is 16 residues long.

The chain is built from TRBV11-1 and TRBJ2-5; D gene unclear. V lost 8 bases, J lost 5 bases, and 15 bases lay in between. Germline CDR1 and CDR2: SGHAT and FQDESV (reference sequence). The CDR3 is made up of 13 amino acids. In DNA form, the CDR3 reads TGTGCCAGCTGCCCCACGGAGTCCGAGACCCAGTACTTC. The encoded protein is CASCPTESETQYF.

The rearrangement links TRBV7-2 to TRBJ1-2, with 8 bases lining up with TRBD1. V lost 1 base and J lost 3; bases outside the gene matches: 1. This CDR3 is 14 amino acids long. Germline V lookup: CDR1 SGHTA, CDR2 FQGNSA. The CDR3 spells CASSLDRGDYGYTF. The CDR3 bases are TGTGCCAGCAGCTTAGACAGGGGGGACTATGGCTACACCTTC.

This clonotype occurred a few times. The chain recombines TRBV11-2 with TRBJ2-5, with D perhaps matching TRBD1 or TRBD2 (5 bases each). Trimming left V 5 bases short and J 0 bases short, with 13 bases between. The CDR3 runs to 15 residues. CDR1 is SGHAT and CDR2 is FQNNGV in the germline V gene. The CDR3 protein is CASSRDASYQETQYF. The CDR3 DNA sequence: TGTGCCAGCAGCCGGGACGCCTCGTACCAAGAGACCCAGTACTTC.

This clonotype was picked up a small number of times. This rearrangement joins TRBV14 to TRBJ1-4; TRBD1 is a possible D gene (6 bases). The germline V gene encodes CDR1 SGHDN and CDR2 FVKESK. The CDR3 loop spans 14 amino acids. V was cut by 2 bases and J by 10 bases, with 14 bases left in between. In DNA, the CDR3 is TGTGCCAGCAGCCAAACAGGGTACGGTGGAAAACTGTTTTTT. Translating it yields CASSQTGYGGKLFF. The full variable domain, rest sourced from reference TRBV14 and TRBJ1-4, is EAGVTQFPSHSVIEKGQTVTLRCDPISGHDNLYWYRRVMGKEIKFLLHFVKESKQDESGMPNNRFLAERTGGTYSTLKVQPAELEDSGVYFCASSQTGYGGKLFFGSGTQLSVL.

This chain links TRBV11-2 with TRBJ2-1; TRBD2 matches at 8 bases. CDR1 and CDR2 from the germline V gene are SGHAT and FQNNGV. This CDR3 has 15 residues. J was trimmed by 2 bases and V by 4 bases; bases with no gene match: 4. CDR3 protein: CASSSLAGTYNEQFF. The CDR3 bases are TGTGCCAGCAGCTCCTTAGCGGGGACCTACAATGAGCAGTTCTTC.

V usage is TRBV3-1 and J usage is TRBJ2-7; possibly TRBD1 or TRBD2 for D (6 bases each). The germline gives CDR1 LGHDT, CDR2 YNNKEL (reference sequence). V was shortened by 7 bases and J by 0 bases, with 13 bases between the two germline ends. This CDR3 is 14 amino acids long. CDR3 loop: CASTLGGSSYEQYF. The CDR3 DNA reads TGTGCCAGCACCCTAGGGGGGAGCTCCTACGAGCAGTACTTC.

This clonotype showed up just a few times. The V gene is TRBV4-1, the J gene TRBJ2-4; weak D call: TRBD2 (7 bases). V lost 0 bases, J lost 6 bases, and 12 bases lay in between. The germline V gene has CDR1 MGHRA and CDR2 YSYEKL. The CDR3 covers 15 residues. In DNA, the CDR3 is TGCGCCAGCAGCCAAGATGGGGGGGGCCCAAACATTCAGTACTTC. Translated, it gives CASSQDGGGPNIQYF.

This chain links TRBV28 with TRBJ2-5; either TRBD1 or TRBD2 may supply D (5 bases each). The CDR3 length is 13 residues. Germline CDR1 reads MDHEN; CDR2 reads SYDVKM. The V and J ends lost 7 bases and 9 bases respectively, with 18 bases between them. The CDR3 protein is CASTGTPKDPQYF. CDR3 nucleotides: TGTGCCAGCACAGGGACCCCGAAGGATCCCCAGTACTTC.

The chain uses TRBV18 and TRBJ2-5, with unresolved D. Germline assignment: CDR1 KGHSH and CDR2 LQKENI. V gave up 2 bases and J gave up 4 bases, with 14 bases separating them. This CDR3 has 15 residues. The CDR3 nucleotides are TGTGCCAGCTCACCAACTGTTGATCTGGCAGAGACCCAGTACTTC. Translation gives CASSPTVDLAETQYF. Combining the CDR3 with reference TRBV18 and TRBJ2-5 gives the whole variable domain NAGVMQNPRHLVRRRGQEARLRCSPMKGHSHVYWYRQLPEEGLKFMVYLQKENIIDESGMPKERFSAEFPKEGPSILRIQQVVRGDSAAYFCASSPTVDLAETQYFGPGTRLLVL.

V gene TRBV18 combines with J gene TRBJ2-1; 10 nucleotides line up with TRBD2. CDR1 KGHSH and CDR2 LQKENI come from the germline V gene. The V and J ends lost 4 bases and 6 bases, in that order; junction bases with no gene match: 3. The CDR3 consists of 14 residues. This chain's CDR3 is CASSQLAGSNEQFF. CDR3 coding DNA: TGTGCCAGCTCACAACTAGCGGGATCCAATGAGCAGTTCTTC.

This clonotype showed up just a few times. The gene calls are TRBV11-2 and TRBJ1-2; TRBD1 aligns across 8 bases. CDR3 size: 14 residues. V gave up 6 bases and J gave up 4 bases; unmatched junction bases: 7. The germline gives CDR1 SGHAT, CDR2 FQNNGV. CDR3 coding DNA: TGTGCCAGCAGTGATACAGGGGGTCGCTATGGCTACACCTTC. The encoded protein is CASSDTGGRYGYTF.

The chain links TRBV3-1 to TRBJ2-3, with D possibly being TRBD2 (5 bases). CDR3 length equals 14 residues. The V end lost 2 bases, the J end lost 1 base, and 7 bases lay between the germline ends. The V gene's germline CDR1 is LGHDT and CDR2 YNNKEL (reference sequence). The CDR3 DNA reads TGTGCCAGCAGCCAAAAAGCGGGCACAGATACGCAGTATTTT. Translation gives CASSQKAGTDTQYF.

This clonotype was detected many times. V usage is TRBV13 and J usage is TRBJ1-1; TRBD1 might be the D (5 bases). The CDR3 length is 16 residues. V lost 2 bases to trimming and J lost 1 base, with 14 bases between them. CDR1 and CDR2 from the germline V gene are PRHDT and FYEKMQ (reference sequence). The CDR3 DNA is TGTGCCAGCAGCTTAACGGGACGGCTTAAGAACACTGAAGCTTTCTTT. Its protein is CASSLTGRLKNTEAFF.

The chain uses TRBV20-1 and TRBJ2-1, with 12 nucleotides matching TRBD2. CDR1 DFQATT and CDR2 SNEGSKA come from the germline V gene (reference sequence). Germline trimming cut 6 bases from V and 2 bases from J; bases unmatched to any gene: 8. The CDR3 has 16 residues. CDR3 protein: CSADTRTSGTYNEQFF. CDR3 sequence (DNA): TGCAGTGCGGATACCCGGACTAGCGGGACCTACAATGAGCAGTTCTTC.

The J gene is TRBJ2-5, the V gene TRBV28; 7 bases line up with TRBD1. Trimming cost V 5 bases and J 5 bases; bases outside gene matches: 8. Looked up from germline, CDR1 is MDHEN and CDR2 is SYDVKM. The CDR3 consists of 14 residues. The DNA for the CDR3 is TGTGCCAGCAGTCCTGGGGGACAGCGCGAGACCCAGTACTTC. Encoded protein: CASSPGGQRETQYF. The complete variable domain, with remaining parts taken from reference TRBV28 and TRBJ2-5, reads DVKVTQSSRYLVKRTGEKVFLECVQDMDHENMFWYRQDPGLGLRLIYFSYDVKMKEKGDIPEGYSVSREKKERFSLILESASTNQTSMYLCASSPGGQRETQYFGPGTRLLVL.

Many counts were recorded for this clonotype. The chain uses TRBV12-3 or TRBV12-4 and TRBJ2-7; maybe TRBD2 (6 bases). The length of the CDR3 is 15 residues. V dropped 6 bases and J dropped 0 bases, with 15 bases sitting between them. The CDR3 protein is CASSYWAGPSYEQYF. In nucleotides, the CDR3 is TGTGCCAGCAGCTACTGGGCGGGGCCCTCCTACGAGCAGTACTTC.

This clonotype was counted many times. The chain carries TRBV10-3 and TRBJ2-5, with 7 bases that match TRBD2. V gave up 0 bases and J gave up 4 bases; unmatched junction bases: 2. CDR1 and CDR2 (germline): ENHRY, SYGVKD. This CDR3 is built from 14 residues. The CDR3 is CAISESTGGETQYF. CDR3 bases: TGTGCCATCAGTGAGTCGACGGGAGGAGAGACCCAGTACTTC.

This clonotype was counted ten times or more. The chain couples TRBV3-1 to TRBJ1-5, with no clear D. The germline V gene encodes CDR1 LGHDT and CDR2 YNNKEL (reference sequence). The V end lost 0 bases, the J end lost 7 bases, and 19 bases lay between the germline ends. CDR3 size: 17 residues. Here the CDR3 reads CASSQDFGRTLGQPQHF. CDR3 in DNA: TGTGCCAGCAGCCAAGATTTTGGAAGAACACTCGGCCAGCCCCAGCATTTT.

The sample holds a few counts of this clonotype. The chain recombines TRBV30 with TRBJ1-1; 8 bases agree with TRBD1. Germline assignment: CDR1 GTSNPN and CDR2 SVGIG (reference sequence). This CDR3 is built from 14 residues. The V and J ends lost 3 bases and 1 base, in that order; junction bases with no gene match: 4. The CDR3 reads CAWRTGVPNTEAFF. In DNA form, the CDR3 reads TGTGCCTGGAGGACAGGGGTCCCGAACACTGAAGCTTTCTTT.

At least ten counts were recorded for this clonotype. The chain has TRBV7-9 and TRBJ2-4; 11 bases map to TRBD1. CDR3 length equals 16 residues. CDR1 SEHNR and CDR2 FQNEAQ come from the germline V gene (reference sequence). V was pared by 4 bases and J by 5 bases, with 7 bases of the junction left unmatched. Written as DNA, the CDR3 is TGTGCCAGCAGCTCAATAGGACAGGGGGCTCAAAACATTCAGTACTTC. It is translated as CASSSIGQGAQNIQYF.

This rearrangement joins TRBV29-1 to TRBJ1-2; possible D gene TRBD1, 5 bases. Germline V gene lookup returns CDR1 SQVTM and CDR2 ANQGSEA. The CDR3 consists of 12 residues. V lost 3 bases to trimming and J lost 3 bases, with 8 bases between them. CDR3: CSVDGRDYGYTF. Written as DNA, the CDR3 is TGCAGCGTTGACGGCAGGGACTATGGCTACACCTTC. The variable domain in full, completed from reference TRBV29-1 and TRBJ1-2, reads SAVISQKPSRDICQRGTSLTIQCQVDSQVTMMFWYRQQPGQSLTLIATANQGSEATYESGFVIDKFPISRPNLTFSTLTVSNMSPEDSSIYLCSVDGRDYGYTFGSGTRLTVV.

This clonotype was counted ten times or more. V and J are TRBV7-9 and TRBJ2-6; TRBD1 matches at 7 bases. V shed 5 bases and J 2 bases; nucleotides not matched to a gene: 9. The CDR3 loop spans 17 amino acids. Looked up from germline, CDR1 is SEHNR and CDR2 is FQNEAQ (reference sequence). Here the CDR3 DNA reads TGTGCCAGCAGCCTGGGGGTGACAGGGACTGGGGCCAACGTCCTGACTTTC. Translated: CASSLGVTGTGANVLTF.

This clonotype came up many times. V usage is TRBV6-5 and J usage is TRBJ2-1; D gene uncertain. Germline-derived CDR1 and CDR2 are MNHEY and SVGAGI. The CDR3 extends over 11 amino acids. Trimming took off 4 bases at V and 10 bases at J, with 8 bases between the two ends. CDR3 coding DNA: TGTGCCAGCAGTTCTGACTGGGAGCAGTTCTTC. Translation gives CASSSDWEQFF.

The chain links TRBV7-3 to TRBJ2-5, with TRBD2 matching 10 bases. The CDR3 runs 16 residues. With 5 bases clipped from V and 0 bases from J, the junction kept 6 bases outside the gene matches. Looked up from germline, CDR1 is SGHTA and CDR2 is FQGTGA. The CDR3 DNA sequence: TGTGCCAGCAGCCCGGGACTAGCGCCGTACCAAGAGACCCAGTACTTC. This gives the protein CASSPGLAPYQETQYF.